This TCR beta chain stems from a study of blood T cell repertoires in COVID-19. Study information: Researchers got acute and convalescent COVID-19 samples from the United States, Italy and Spain. T cells, B-cell-depleted T cells, or PBMCs supplied cDNA or gDNA.

Per the study methods: Cell counts per sample came from amplifying reference gene primers. Sequencing used immunoSEQ multiplex PCR; TCRdb keeps in-frame clones, though not all of them. The D gene and trimming were derived from the DNA, and the V and J assignments and clone size from that table. Of 350,000 to 500,000 clones detected, about 87% appear once; the ten largest clones hold approximately 0.92%. Germline V lookup: CDR1 SGHKS, CDR2 YYEKEE (reference sequence). V shed 2 bases, J shed 2 bases, and the junction held 3 bases outside the gene matches. CDR3 length equals 14 residues. As to this clone: Additional DNA sequences in this sample encode the identical CDR3.

Sequencing was carried out using peripheral blood. V and J are TRBV5-5 and TRBJ2-7, with TRBD1 identical over 8 bases. The origin of this receptor is a man between 18 and 35 years old with COVID-19, enrolled during active disease. The CDR3 bases are TGTGCCAGCAGCTTAGGACAGGGTCCCTACGAGCAGTACTTC. It encodes CASSLGQGPYEQYF.